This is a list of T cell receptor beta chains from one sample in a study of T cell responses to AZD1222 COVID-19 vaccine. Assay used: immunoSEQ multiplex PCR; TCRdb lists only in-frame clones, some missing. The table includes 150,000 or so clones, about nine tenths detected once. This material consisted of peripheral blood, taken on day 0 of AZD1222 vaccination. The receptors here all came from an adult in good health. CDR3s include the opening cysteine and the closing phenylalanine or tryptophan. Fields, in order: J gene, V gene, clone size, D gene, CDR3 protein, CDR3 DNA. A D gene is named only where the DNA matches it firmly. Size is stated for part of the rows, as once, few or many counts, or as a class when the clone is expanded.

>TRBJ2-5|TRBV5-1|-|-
CASSSRNTNQETQYF
TGCGCCAGCAGCTCACGAAACACCAACCAAGAGACCCAGTACTTC
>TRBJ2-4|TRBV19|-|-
CASTKTAAGDIQYF
TGTGCCAGCACCAAAACAGCGGCCGGGGACATTCAGTACTTC
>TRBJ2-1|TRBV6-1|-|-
CASSQSLNLNQFF
TGTGCCAGCAGTCAATCCCTGAACTTGAACCAGTTCTTC
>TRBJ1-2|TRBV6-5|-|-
CASRDGRGYTF
TGTGCCAGCAGGGATGGAAGAGGCTACACCTTC
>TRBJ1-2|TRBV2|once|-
CASWARDNYGYTF
TGTGCCAGCTGGGCCAGGGACAACTATGGCTACACCTTC
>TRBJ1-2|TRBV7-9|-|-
CASSLALGGAHGYTF
TGTGCCAGCAGCTTAGCGCTGGGGGGGGCCCATGGCTACACCTTC
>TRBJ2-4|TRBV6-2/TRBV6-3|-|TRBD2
CASSNSGRALVGKNIQYF
TGTGCCAGCAGTAATAGCGGGAGGGCCCTCGTGGGCAAAAACATTCAGTACTTC
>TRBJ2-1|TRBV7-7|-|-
CASSPDRQAYNEQFF
TGTGCTAGCAGCCCCGATCGACAGGCTTACAATGAGCAGTTCTTC
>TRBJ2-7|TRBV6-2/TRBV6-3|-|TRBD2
CASSSPTSGSVYEQYF
TGTGCCAGCAGTTCCCCCACTAGCGGGAGTGTCTACGAGCAGTACTTC
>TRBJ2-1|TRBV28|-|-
CASSFAGIYNEQFF
TGTGCCAGCAGTTTTGCGGGGATCTACAATGAGCAGTTCTTC
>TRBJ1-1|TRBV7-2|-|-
CASSLAGPGAFF
TGTGCCAGCAGCTTAGCAGGCCCGGGGGCTTTCTTT
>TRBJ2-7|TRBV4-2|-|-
CASSQDYRYEQYF
TGTGCCAGCAGCCAAGATTACAGGTACGAGCAGTACTTC
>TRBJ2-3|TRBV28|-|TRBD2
CASSSITPTSGSTDTQYF
TGTGCCAGCAGTTCCATAACCCCGACTAGCGGAAGCACAGATACGCAGTATTTT
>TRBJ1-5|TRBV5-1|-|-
CASSLVGLQPQHF
TGCGCCAGCAGCTTGGTTGGTTTGCAGCCCCAGCATTTT
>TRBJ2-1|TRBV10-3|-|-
CAISELKLSSYNEQFF
TGTGCCATCAGTGAATTGAAACTGAGCTCCTACAATGAGCAGTTCTTC
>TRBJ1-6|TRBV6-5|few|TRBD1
CASRGQGIQNSPLHF
TGTGCCAGCAGGGGACAGGGTATCCAGAATTCACCCCTCCACTTT
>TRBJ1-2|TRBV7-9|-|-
CASSLIVKPYGYTF
TGTGCCAGCAGCTTAATAGTCAAGCCCTATGGCTACACCTTC
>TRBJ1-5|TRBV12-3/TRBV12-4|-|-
CASGDSFNQPQHF
TGTGCCAGTGGCGACAGCTTTAATCAGCCCCAGCATTTT
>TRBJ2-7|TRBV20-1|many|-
CSASTQPYEQYF
TGCAGTGCTAGTACCCAACCCTACGAGCAGTACTTC
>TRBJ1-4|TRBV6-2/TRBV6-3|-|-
CASSYVAGREKLFF
TGTGCCAGCAGTTACGTGGCAGGGCGTGAAAAACTGTTTTTT